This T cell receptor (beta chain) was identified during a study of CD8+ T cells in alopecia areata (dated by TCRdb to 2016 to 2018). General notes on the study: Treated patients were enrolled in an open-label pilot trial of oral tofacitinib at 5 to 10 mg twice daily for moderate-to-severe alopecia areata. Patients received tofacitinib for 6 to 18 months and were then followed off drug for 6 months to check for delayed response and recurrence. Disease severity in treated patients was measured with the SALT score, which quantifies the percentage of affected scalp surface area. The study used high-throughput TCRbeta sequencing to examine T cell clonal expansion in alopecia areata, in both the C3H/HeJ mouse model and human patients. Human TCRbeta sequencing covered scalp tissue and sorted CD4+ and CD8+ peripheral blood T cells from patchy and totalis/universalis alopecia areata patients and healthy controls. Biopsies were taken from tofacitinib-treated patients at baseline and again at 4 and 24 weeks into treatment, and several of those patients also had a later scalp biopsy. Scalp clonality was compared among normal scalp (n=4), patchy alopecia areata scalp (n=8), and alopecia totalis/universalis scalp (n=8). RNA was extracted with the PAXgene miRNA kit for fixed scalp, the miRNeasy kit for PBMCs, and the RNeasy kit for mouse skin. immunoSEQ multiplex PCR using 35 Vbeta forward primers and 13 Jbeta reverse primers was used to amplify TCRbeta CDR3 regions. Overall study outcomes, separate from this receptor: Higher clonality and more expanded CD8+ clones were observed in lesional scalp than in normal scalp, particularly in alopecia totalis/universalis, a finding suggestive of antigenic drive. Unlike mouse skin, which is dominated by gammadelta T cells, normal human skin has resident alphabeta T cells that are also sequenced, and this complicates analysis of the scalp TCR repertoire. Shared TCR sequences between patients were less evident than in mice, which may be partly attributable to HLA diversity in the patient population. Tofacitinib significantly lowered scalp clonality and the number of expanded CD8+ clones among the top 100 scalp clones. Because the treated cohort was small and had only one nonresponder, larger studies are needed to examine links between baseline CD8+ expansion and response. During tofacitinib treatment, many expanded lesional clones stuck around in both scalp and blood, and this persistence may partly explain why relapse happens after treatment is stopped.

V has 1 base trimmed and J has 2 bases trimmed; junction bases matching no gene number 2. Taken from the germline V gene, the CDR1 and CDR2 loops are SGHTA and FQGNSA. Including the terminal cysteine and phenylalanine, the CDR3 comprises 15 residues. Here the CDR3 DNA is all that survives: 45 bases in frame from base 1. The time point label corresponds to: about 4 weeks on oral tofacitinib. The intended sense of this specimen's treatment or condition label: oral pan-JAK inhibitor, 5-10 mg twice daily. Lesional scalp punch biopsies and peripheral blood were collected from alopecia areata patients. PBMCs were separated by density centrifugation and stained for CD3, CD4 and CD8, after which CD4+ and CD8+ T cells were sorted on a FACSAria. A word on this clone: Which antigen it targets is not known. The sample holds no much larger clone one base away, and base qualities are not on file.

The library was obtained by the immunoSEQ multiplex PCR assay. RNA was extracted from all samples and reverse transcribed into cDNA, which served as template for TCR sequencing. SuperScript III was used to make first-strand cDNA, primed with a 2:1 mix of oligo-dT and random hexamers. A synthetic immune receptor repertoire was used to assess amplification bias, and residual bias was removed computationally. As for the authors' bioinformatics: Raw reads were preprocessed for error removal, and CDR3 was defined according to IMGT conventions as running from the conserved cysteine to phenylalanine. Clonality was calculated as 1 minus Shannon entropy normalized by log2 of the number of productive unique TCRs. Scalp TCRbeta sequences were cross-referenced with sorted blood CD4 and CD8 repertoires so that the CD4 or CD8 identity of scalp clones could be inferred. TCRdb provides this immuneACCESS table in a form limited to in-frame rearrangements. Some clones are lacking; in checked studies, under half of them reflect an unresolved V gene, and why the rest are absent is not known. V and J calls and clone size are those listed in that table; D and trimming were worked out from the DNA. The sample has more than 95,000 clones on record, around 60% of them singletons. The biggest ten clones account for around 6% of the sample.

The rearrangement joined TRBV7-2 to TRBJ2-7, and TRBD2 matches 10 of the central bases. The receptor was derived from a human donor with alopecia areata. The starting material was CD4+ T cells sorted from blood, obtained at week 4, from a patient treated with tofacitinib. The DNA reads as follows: TGTGCCAGCAGCTTAGTAGCGGGAGGACCCTACGAGCAGTACTTC. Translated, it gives CASSLVAGGPYEQYF.